The rows below give T cell receptor beta chains drawn from one sample of a study of OX40 agonist ivuxolimab in advanced cancers. The table came from immunoSEQ multiplex PCR; TCRdb's copy has only in-frame clones and leaves some out. This sample has tens of thousands of clones, with roughly 86% found just once. Sequenced material: CD4+ or CD8+ T cells sorted from blood, taken in a trial of the OX40 agonist ivuxolimab. These receptors all come from an adult with an advanced solid tumor such as melanoma, head and neck, liver or kidney cancer. CDR3s include the opening cysteine and the closing phenylalanine or tryptophan. D genes are given only for firm matches. Part of the rows lack a size; the others show once, few, many or a class for expanded clones.

>NA|NA|TRBV7-9|TRBJ1-4
CASSLDGGRDGEKLFF
TGTGCCAGCAGCTTAGACGGAGGGCGGGATGGTGAAAAACTGTTTTTT
>NA|NA|TRBV30|TRBJ1-1
CAWSVGGLNTEAFF
TGTGCCTGGAGTGTGGGGGGGTTGAACACTGAAGCTTTCTTT
>TRBD1|NA|TRBV7-2|TRBJ2-7
CASSLDFGTGYEQYF
TGTGCCAGCAGCTTAGATTTTGGGACAGGGTACGAGCAGTACTTC
>NA|NA|TRBV14|TRBJ2-5
CASSQASGRQETQYF
TGTGCCAGCAGCCAAGCCTCCGGGAGACAAGAGACCCAGTACTTC
>TRBD2|NA|TRBV6-1|TRBJ2-7
CASIRTSGRFHEQYF
TGTGCCAGCATAAGGACTAGCGGGAGGTTCCACGAGCAGTACTTC
>TRBD1|few|TRBV18|TRBJ1-5
CASSPGTGEGQPQHF
TGTGCCAGCTCACCAGGGACAGGTGAGGGCCAGCCCCAGCATTTT
>TRBD2|NA|TRBV19|TRBJ2-5
CASSTGTSGSGRLETQYF
TGTGCCAGTAGTACCGGGACTAGCGGGAGTGGTCGCCTGGAGACCCAGTACTTC
>NA|NA|TRBV7-2|TRBJ1-4
CASSLNRVQTNEKLFF
TGTGCCAGCAGCTTAAACAGGGTACAAACTAATGAAAAACTGTTTTTT
>TRBD1|NA|TRBV4-3|TRBJ1-2
CASSQDAQGVLGGYTF
TGCGCCAGCAGCCAAGACGCACAGGGGGTGCTAGGAGGCTACACCTTC
>TRBD1|NA|TRBV2|TRBJ2-7
CASSAGTGLLYEQYF
TGTGCCAGCAGTGCCGGGACAGGGTTGCTATACGAGCAGTACTTC
>NA|NA|TRBV7-6|TRBJ2-1
CASSLAAGGSNEQFF
TGTGCCAGCAGCTTAGCAGCAGGGGGGTCAAATGAGCAGTTCTTC
>TRBD1|NA|TRBV7-9|TRBJ2-1
CASSFVTGGFYNEQFF
TGTGCCAGCAGCTTCGTCACAGGGGGCTTTTACAATGAGCAGTTCTTC
>TRBD1|NA|TRBV14|TRBJ1-2
CASSQGTGLYYGYTF
TGTGCCAGCAGCCAAGGGACAGGCTTATACTATGGCTACACCTTC
>TRBD1|NA|TRBV12-5|TRBJ2-1
CASAGQGNNEQFF
TGTGCTAGTGCGGGACAGGGGAACAATGAGCAGTTCTTC
>NA|NA|TRBV7-9|TRBJ1-6
CASSLVASGTSPLHF
TGTGCCAGCAGCTTAGTAGCGTCAGGGACTTCACCCCTCCACTTT
>TRBD1|NA|TRBV28|TRBJ2-1
CASSPPGQGSYNEQFF
TGTGCCAGCAGCCCCCCGGGACAGGGATCCTACAATGAGCAGTTCTTC
>NA|NA|TRBV7-3|TRBJ2-5
CASSFGIQETQYF
TGTGCCAGCAGCTTCGGGATCCAAGAGACCCAGTACTTC
>TRBD1|NA|TRBV7-8|TRBJ1-5
CASSTVQGQGASNQPQHF
TGTGCCAGCAGCACAGTACAGGGACAGGGGGCAAGCAATCAGCCCCAGCATTTT
>NA|NA|TRBV6-4|TRBJ2-1
CASSPLEGGNNEQFF
TGTGCCAGCAGTCCGCTTGAGGGTGGAAACAATGAGCAGTTCTTC
>TRBD1|NA|TRBV11-2|TRBJ1-2
CASSLDRDRASKGYTF
TGTGCCAGCAGCTTAGACCGGGACAGGGCGTCTAAGGGCTACACCTTC
>NA|few|TRBV16|TRBJ1-2
CASSLLSGQGGYTF
TGTGCCAGCAGCCTCCTGTCAGGCCAGGGGGGCTACACCTTC
>NA|NA|TRBV11-2|TRBJ2-7
CASSLEGRASYEQYF
TGTGCCAGCAGCTTAGAGGGCAGGGCGTCCTACGAGCAGTACTTC
>NA|NA|TRBV7-2|TRBJ1-5
CASSNQLGDQPQHF
TGTGCCAGCAGCAACCAGCTCGGGGATCAGCCCCAGCATTTT
>NA|NA|TRBV7-2|TRBJ1-1
CASNPNPAQLNTEAFF
TGTGCCAGCAACCCGAACCCGGCACAGCTGAACACTGAAGCTTTCTTT
>TRBD1|NA|TRBV19|TRBJ1-1
CASSIYRGYTEAFF
TGTGCCAGTAGTATCTACAGGGGCTACACTGAAGCTTTCTTT
>TRBD2|NA|TRBV5-1|TRBJ2-5
CASSTGGTSGQETQYF
TGCGCCAGCAGCACGGGTGGGACTAGCGGACAAGAGACCCAGTACTTC
>NA|NA|TRBV6-5|TRBJ2-7
CASSYSGGLDEQYF
TGTGCCAGCAGTTACTCCGGGGGGCTGGACGAGCAGTACTTC